This TCR beta chain was sequenced in a study of cytomegalovirus exposure and HLA in healthy donors. Overall study context: The 100 to 150 validation repertoires and the 666 first-cohort repertoires shared a platform, a later analysis reported. Findings of the study overall: Reported performance of the classifier showed diagnosis of cytomegalovirus status with high specificity and sensitivity. There were some public TCRs occurring in many donors, but most TCR sequences were rare. Altogether, 164 TCR beta chains were recorded as cytomegalovirus-associated.

Notes on this clone: The antigen is not known.

The CDR3 runs to 12 residues. Germline CDR1 GTSNPN, CDR2 SVGIG (reference sequence). Trimming removed 3 bases at V and 7 bases at J, with 10 bases between. The data were produced by immunoSEQ multiplex PCR, yet TCRdb's version contains in-frame clones alone and is incomplete. Among some 240,000 clones listed, around 87% were seen once. The sequenced sample consisted of PBMCs. This chain connects TRBV30 to TRBJ2-1; weak D call: TRBD1 (6 bases). This receptor was obtained from a woman between 18 and 29 years old in good health and CMV-seropositive. The CDR3: CAWSEQGNEQFF. In DNA form, the CDR3 reads TGTGCCTGGAGCGAACAGGGTAATGAGCAGTTCTTC.